This paragraph covers one TCR beta chain sequence. At one end, the junction sequence differs from germline, possibly due to a read error. The record originates from a study of blood T cell repertoires in COVID-19. Overall study context: Specimens from acute and convalescent COVID-19 originated in the United States, Italy and Spain. T cells, B-cell-depleted T cells, or PBMCs provided the cDNA or gDNA that served as material.

The germline V gene has CDR1 SSHAT and CDR2 FNYEAQ (reference sequence). This CDR3 has 16 amino acids. Source study methods: Reference gene primer amplification in the assay estimated nucleated cell counts. The table came from immunoSEQ multiplex PCR; TCRdb's copy has only in-frame clones and leaves some out. V, J and clone size are taken as reported in that table, and D and trimming were inferred from the DNA itself. The sample shows 250,000 to 300,000 clones, roughly 86% of them seen only once. The receptor was derived from a woman in her twenties or thirties with COVID-19, enrolled during active disease. The V gene is TRBV7-7, the J gene TRBJ2-7; 8 bases agree with TRBD2. The sequenced material came from peripheral blood. The CDR3 bases are TGTGCTAGCAGCGTATCCCCGGGGGGGGCTAGCGCCGAGCAGTACTTC. Translation gives CASSVSPGGASAEQYF.